These 5 T cell receptor beta chains originate from one sample sequenced in a study of T cell responses to AZD1222 COVID-19 vaccine (dated by TCRdb to the early 2020s). This specimen's time point label, interpreted: about 28 days (+/-7) after the second vaccine dose. Receptor amplification or capture employed the immunoSEQ multiplex PCR assay. The clones in this table, taken by TCRdb from immuneACCESS, are in-frame only. Not every clone is retained; where verified, under half of the shortfall comes from an unresolved V gene, and the cause of the rest is unknown. The sample table records 150,000 to 200,000 clones; approximately 89% of these occur just once. The ten biggest clones cover 1% to 1.5% of the sample. Sample: peripheral blood, taken 28 days after the second AZD1222 dose. All receptors come from an adult who received the AZD1222 COVID-19 vaccine.

Notes on this clone: The same CDR3 is also encoded by other DNA sequences in this sample. The chain has TRBV27 and TRBJ1-1, with a tentative D call TRBD1 (6 bases). The V end was cut by 3 bases, the J end by 4 bases, with 12 bases between. The CDR3 contains 14 residues. Germline V CDR1 and CDR2: MNHEY, SMNVEV (reference sequence). This chain's CDR3 is CASSFLGGGTEAFF. As DNA, the CDR3 is TGTGCCAGCAGTTTTCTAGGGGGAGGCACTGAAGCTTTCTTT.

The chain combines TRBV2 with TRBJ1-5; D remains ambiguous. Per the germline V gene, CDR1 is SNHLY and CDR2 is FYNNEI. The CDR3 spans 15 residues. Trimming removed 2 bases at V and 7 bases at J, with 15 bases between. For the CDR3, the DNA is TGTGCCAGCAGTGAAAGGGCCTGGGGTATGCAGCCCCAGCATTTT. It codes for CASSERAWGMQPQHF.

V gene TRBV10-1 combines with J gene TRBJ1-5, with D unclear. The CDR3 contains 11 residues. Germline V gene data show CDR1 as WNHNN and CDR2 as SYGVQD (reference sequence). Trimming cost V 0 bases and J 8 bases, with 2 bases left between them. The CDR3 sequence is CASSESEPQHF. The CDR3 bases are TGCGCCAGCAGTGAGTCTGAGCCCCAGCATTTT.

V and J are TRBV3-1 (or the pseudogene TRBV3-2) and TRBJ2-2; 11 bases are a match to TRBD2. Per the germline V gene, CDR1 is LGHDT and CDR2 is YNNKEL (reference sequence). CDR3 length: 16 amino acids. The ends lost 1 base at V and 4 bases at J; junction bases unmatched: 2. DNA for the CDR3: TGTGCCAGCAGCCAAGGACTAGCGGGGCCCACCGGGGAGCTGTTTTTT. It yields the protein CASSQGLAGPTGELFF.

This sequence joins TRBV7-6 and TRBJ1-4; 8 bases fit TRBD1. Germline assignment: CDR1 SGHVS and CDR2 FNYEAQ. V lost 3 bases to trimming and J lost 7 bases; unmatched junction nucleotides: 4. CDR3 size: 14 residues. The CDR3 DNA follows: TGTGCCAGCAGCTTGGGCAGGGGGCTTGAAAAACTGTTTTTT. It codes for CASSLGRGLEKLFF.